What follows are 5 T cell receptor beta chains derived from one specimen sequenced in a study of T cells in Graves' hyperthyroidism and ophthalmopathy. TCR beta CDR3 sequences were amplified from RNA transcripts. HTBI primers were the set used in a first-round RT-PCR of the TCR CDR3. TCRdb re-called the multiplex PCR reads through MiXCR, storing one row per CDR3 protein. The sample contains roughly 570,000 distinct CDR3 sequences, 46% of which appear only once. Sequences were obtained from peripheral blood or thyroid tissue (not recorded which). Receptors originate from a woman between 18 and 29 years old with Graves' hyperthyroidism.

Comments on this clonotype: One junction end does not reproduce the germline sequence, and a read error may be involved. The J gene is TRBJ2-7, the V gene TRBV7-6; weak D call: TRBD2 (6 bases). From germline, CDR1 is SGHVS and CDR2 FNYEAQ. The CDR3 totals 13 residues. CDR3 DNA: TGTGCCGGCAGCCGGGGGACCACCTACGAGCAGTACTTC. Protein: CAGSRGTTYEQYF.

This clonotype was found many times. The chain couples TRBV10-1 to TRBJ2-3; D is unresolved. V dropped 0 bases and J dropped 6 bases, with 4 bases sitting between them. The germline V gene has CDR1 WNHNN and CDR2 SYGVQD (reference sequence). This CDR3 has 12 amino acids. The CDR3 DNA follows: TGCGCCAGCAGTGAGTCGCTGGATACGCAGTATTTT. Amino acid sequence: CASSESLDTQYF.

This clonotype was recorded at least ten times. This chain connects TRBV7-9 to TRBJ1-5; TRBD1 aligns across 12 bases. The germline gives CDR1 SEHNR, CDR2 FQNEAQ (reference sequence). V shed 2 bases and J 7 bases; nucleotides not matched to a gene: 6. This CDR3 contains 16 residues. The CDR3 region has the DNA TGTGCCAGCAGCTTACCCGGGACAGGGGGCAGCCAGCCCCAGCATTTT. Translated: CASSLPGTGGSQPQHF.

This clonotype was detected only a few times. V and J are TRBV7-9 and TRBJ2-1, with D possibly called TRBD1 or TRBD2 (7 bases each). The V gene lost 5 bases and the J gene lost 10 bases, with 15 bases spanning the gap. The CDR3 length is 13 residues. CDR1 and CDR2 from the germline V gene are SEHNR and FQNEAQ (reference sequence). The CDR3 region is CASSTGEGLEQFF. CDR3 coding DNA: TGTGCCAGCAGCACAGGGGAGGGCCTAGAGCAGTTCTTC.

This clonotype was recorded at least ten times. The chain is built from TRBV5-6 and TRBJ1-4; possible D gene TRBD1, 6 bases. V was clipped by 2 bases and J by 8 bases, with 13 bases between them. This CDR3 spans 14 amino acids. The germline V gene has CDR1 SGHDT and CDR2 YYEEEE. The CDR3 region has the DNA TGTGCCAGCAGCTTCGGAGGGGGTCAGGAAAAACTGTTTTTT. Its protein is CASSFGGGQEKLFF.